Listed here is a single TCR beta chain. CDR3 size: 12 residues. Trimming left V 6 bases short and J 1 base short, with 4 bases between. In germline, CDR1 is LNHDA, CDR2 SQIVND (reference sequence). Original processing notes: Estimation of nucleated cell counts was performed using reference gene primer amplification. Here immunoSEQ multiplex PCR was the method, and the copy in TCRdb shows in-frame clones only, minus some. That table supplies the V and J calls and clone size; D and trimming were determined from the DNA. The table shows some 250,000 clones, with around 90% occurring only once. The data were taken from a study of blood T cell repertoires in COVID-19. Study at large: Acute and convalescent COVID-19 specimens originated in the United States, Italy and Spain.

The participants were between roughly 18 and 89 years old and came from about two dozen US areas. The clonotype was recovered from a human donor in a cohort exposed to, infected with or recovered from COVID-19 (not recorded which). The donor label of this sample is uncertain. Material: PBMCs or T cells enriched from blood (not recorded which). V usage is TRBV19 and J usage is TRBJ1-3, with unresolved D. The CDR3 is CASRTSGNTIYF. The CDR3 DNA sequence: TGTGCCAGTAGAACATCTGGAAACACCATATATTTT.